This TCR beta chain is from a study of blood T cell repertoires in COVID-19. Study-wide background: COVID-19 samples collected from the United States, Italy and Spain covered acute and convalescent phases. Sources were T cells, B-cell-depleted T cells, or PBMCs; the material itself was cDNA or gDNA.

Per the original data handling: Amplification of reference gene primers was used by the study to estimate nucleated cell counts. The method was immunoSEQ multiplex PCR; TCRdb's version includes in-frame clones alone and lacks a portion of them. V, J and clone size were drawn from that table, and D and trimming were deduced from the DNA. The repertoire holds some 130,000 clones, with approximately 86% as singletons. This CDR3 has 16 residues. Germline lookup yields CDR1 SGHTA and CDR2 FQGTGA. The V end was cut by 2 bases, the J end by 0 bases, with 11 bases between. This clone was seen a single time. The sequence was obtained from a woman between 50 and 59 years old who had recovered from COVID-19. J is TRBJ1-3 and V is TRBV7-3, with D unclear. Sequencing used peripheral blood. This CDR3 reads CASSLLGRDSGNTIYF. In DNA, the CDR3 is TGTGCCAGCAGCTTATTAGGTCGGGACTCTGGAAACACCATATATTTT. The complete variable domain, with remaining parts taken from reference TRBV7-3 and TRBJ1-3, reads GAGVSQTPSNKVTEKGKYVELRCDPISGHTALYWYRQSLGQGPEFLIYFQGTGAADDSGLPNDRFFAVRPEGSVSTLKIQRTERGDSAVYLCASSLLGRDSGNTIYFGEGSWLTVV.